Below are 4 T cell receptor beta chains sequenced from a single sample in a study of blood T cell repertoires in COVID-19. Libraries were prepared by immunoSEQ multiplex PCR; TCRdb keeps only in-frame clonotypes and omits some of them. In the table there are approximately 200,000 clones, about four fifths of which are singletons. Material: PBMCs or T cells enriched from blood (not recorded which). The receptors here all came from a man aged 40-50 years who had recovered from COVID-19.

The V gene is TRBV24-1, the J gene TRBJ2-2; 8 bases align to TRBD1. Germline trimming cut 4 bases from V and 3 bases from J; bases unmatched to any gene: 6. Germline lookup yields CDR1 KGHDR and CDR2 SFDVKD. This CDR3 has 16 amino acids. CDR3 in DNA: TGTGCCACCAGTGAGGGGGGACAGGTGGACACCGGGGAGCTGTTTTTT. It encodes CATSEGGQVDTGELFF.

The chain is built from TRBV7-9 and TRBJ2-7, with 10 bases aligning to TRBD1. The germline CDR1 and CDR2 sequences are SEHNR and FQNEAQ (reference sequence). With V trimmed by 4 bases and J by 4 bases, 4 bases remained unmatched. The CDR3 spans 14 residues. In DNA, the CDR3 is TGTGCCAGCAGCTCCGACAGGGGGCGTTACGAGCAGTACTTC. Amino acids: CASSSDRGRYEQYF.

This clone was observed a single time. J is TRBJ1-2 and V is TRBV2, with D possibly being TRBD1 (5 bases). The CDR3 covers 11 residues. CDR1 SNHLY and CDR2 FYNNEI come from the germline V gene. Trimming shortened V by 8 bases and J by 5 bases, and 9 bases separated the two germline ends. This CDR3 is CASGTGYGYTF. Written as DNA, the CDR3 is TGTGCCAGCGGAACAGGATATGGCTACACCTTC.

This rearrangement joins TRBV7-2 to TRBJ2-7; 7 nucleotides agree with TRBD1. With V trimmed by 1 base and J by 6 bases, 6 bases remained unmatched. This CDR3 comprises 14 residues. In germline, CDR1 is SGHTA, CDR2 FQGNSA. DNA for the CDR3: TGTGCCAGCAGCTTAGGTACAGGGGTGGGCGAGCAGTACGTC. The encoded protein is CASSLGTGVGEQYV.